These T cell receptor beta chains were read from a single sample in a study of blood T cell repertoires in COVID-19. Assay used: immunoSEQ multiplex PCR; TCRdb lists only in-frame clones, some missing. Of some 220,000 clones detected, approximately 87% appear once; the ten largest clones hold approximately 3.3%. What was sequenced was PBMCs or T cells enriched from blood (not recorded which). These receptors were collected from a woman aged 45-65 years in a cohort exposed to, infected with or recovered from COVID-19 (not recorded which). Both conserved end residues are part of each CDR3. A D gene is named only where the DNA matches it firmly. The listing skips clone size in some rows; elsewhere it reads once, few, many or a size class.

>14|TRBJ1-2|.|.|TRBV5-1
TGCGCCAGCAGCTTGGCAGTCACCAACTATGGCTACACCTTC
CASSLAVTNYGYTF
>16|TRBJ1-4|TRBD1|.|TRBV5-1
TGCGCCAGCAGCATTACAGGGGGCCTGACTAATGAAAAACTGTTTTTT
CASSITGGLTNEKLFF
>15|TRBJ1-1|TRBD1|.|TRBV9
TGTGCCAGCAGCAGACGACAGGGGTCTAACACTGAAGCTTTCTTT
CASSRRQGSNTEAFF
>17|TRBJ2-3|TRBD2|.|TRBV4-3
TGCGCCAGCAGCCAAGATCTAGCGGGGGGGATGACAGATACGCAGTATTTT
CASSQDLAGGMTDTQYF
>15|TRBJ1-1|TRBD1|once|TRBV6-5
TGTGCCAGCAGTCGACGACAGGGTATGAACACTGAAGCTTTCTTT
CASSRRQGMNTEAFF
>11|TRBJ1-1|.|.|TRBV20-1
TGCAGTGCTAGAGAGAGGGGAGGAGCTTTCTTT
CSARERGGAFF
>13|TRBJ1-2|TRBD1|.|TRBV20-1
TGCAGTGCTAGTCTGACAGGGGTTGGCGGCTACACCTTC
CSASLTGVGGYTF
>12|TRBJ2-7|.|.|TRBV6-2/TRBV6-3
TGTGCCAGCAGTTACGTGGCGGACGAGCAGTACTTC
CASSYVADEQYF
>15|TRBJ1-4|.|.|TRBV6-6
TGTGCCAGCAGTCCAGGACAGTCAACTAATGAAAAACTGTTTTTT
CASSPGQSTNEKLFF
>13|TRBJ2-1|.|.|TRBV9
TGTGCCAGCAGCGCGGACATCTACAATGAGCAGTTCTTC
CASSADIYNEQFF
>19|TRBJ1-2|TRBD1|once|TRBV27
TGTGCCAGCAGTTCCAACACACTCCGGACAGGGAGGACCTTGAGTGGCTACACCTTC
CASSSNTLRTGRTLSGYTF
>14|TRBJ1-2|.|.|TRBV7-9
TGTGCCAGCAGCCTGGGGGGAGAAGGCTATGGCTACACCTTC
CASSLGGEGYGYTF
>18|TRBJ1-5|.|.|TRBV30
TGTGCCTGGAGTGTACGCGGCAGAGAACCTTATAGCAATCAGCCCCAGCATTTT
CAWSVRGREPYSNQPQHF
>13|TRBJ1-2|.|.|TRBV10-3
TGTGCCATCAGTGAGCAAGAGGCCTATGGCTACACCTTC
CAISEQEAYGYTF
>15|TRBJ1-2|TRBD1|.|TRBV5-1
TGCGCCAGCAGCTACTGGGGACAGGGGGCAGGAGGCTACACCTTC
CASSYWGQGAGGYTF
>15|TRBJ1-5|TRBD1|.|TRBV6-5
TGTGCCAGCAGACCCTCGACAGGGATCAATCAGCCCCAGCATTTT
CASRPSTGINQPQHF
>13|TRBJ2-2|.|.|TRBV10-3
TGTGCCATCGGGGGCGAGAACACCGGGGAGCTGTTTTTT
CAIGGENTGELFF
>14|TRBJ2-7|.|.|TRBV2
TGTGCCAGCTCCCGACCAATGACTACCTACGAGCAGTACTTC
CASSRPMTTYEQYF
>15|TRBJ2-5|TRBD2|once|TRBV5-8
TGTGCCAGCAGCTTGCGGGGACTAGTGGGAGAGACCCAGTACTTC
CASSLRGLVGETQYF
>17|TRBJ2-2|.|.|TRBV7-8
TGTGCCAGCAGCTTAGGGGCTAGACTAGGAAACACCGGGGAGCTGTTTTTT
CASSLGARLGNTGELFF
>17|TRBJ1-5|TRBD1|.|TRBV19
TGTGCCAGTAGCAATGAAATCGTGACAGGGACGAATCAGCCCCAGCATTTT
CASSNEIVTGTNQPQHF
>14|TRBJ1-1|.|.|TRBV14
TGTGCCAGCAGCCACAGGGGACCGATCACTGAAGCTTTCTTT
CASSHRGPITEAFF
>14|TRBJ2-1|.|.|TRBV27
TGTGCCAGCAGAATACGAGACAGGTCCAATGAGCAGTTCTTC
CASRIRDRSNEQFF
>16|TRBJ2-7|TRBD1|.|TRBV5-1
TGCGCCAGCAGCTTGGTCCCTGACAGGGGGGCCTACGAGCAGTACTTC
CASSLVPDRGAYEQYF
>17|TRBJ1-3|.|.|TRBV10-2
TGCGCCAGCAGTGAGTCGGGGGGGGCTAGCACTGGAAACACCATATATTTT
CASSESGGASTGNTIYF
>14|TRBJ1-5|TRBD1|once|TRBV27
TGTGCCAGCAGTTTCACAGGGGGCGGACAGCCCCAGCATTTT
CASSFTGGGQPQHF
>13|TRBJ1-2|TRBD1|.|TRBV6-5
TGTGCCAGCAGTTCAACAGGGGCCTATGGCTACACCTTC
CASSSTGAYGYTF
>12|TRBJ1-2|.|.|TRBV12-3/TRBV12-4
TGTGCCAGCAGTTTCCCCGCGGGGGGCTACACCTTC
CASSFPAGGYTF
>17|TRBJ2-3|TRBD2|.|TRBV7-6
TGTGCCAGCAGCCTCAGACGGGGGGGCGGAAGCACAGATACGCAGTATTTT
CASSLRRGGGSTDTQYF
>17|TRBJ2-2|TRBD1|once|TRBV7-9
TGTGCCAGCAGCTTTGGTAGGACAGGACGAAACACCGGGGAGCTGTTTTTT
CASSFGRTGRNTGELFF
>14|TRBJ2-7|.|.|TRBV14
TGTGCCAGCAGCCTTGGCAGGGGAATTTACGAGCAGTACTTC
CASSLGRGIYEQYF
>13|TRBJ2-3|.|once|TRBV5-1
TGCGCCAGCCTTCTTGAGGGCACAGATACGCAGTATTTT
CASLLEGTDTQYF
>13|TRBJ1-2|TRBD1|.|TRBV12-3/TRBV12-4
TGTGCCAGCGGAACAGGGGGCGGCTATGGCTACACCTTC
CASGTGGGYGYTF
>17|TRBJ1-3|.|.|TRBV3-1/TRBV3-2
TGTGCCAGCAGCCGAGGATCCTTACGCCGCTCTGGAAACACCATATATTTT
CASSRGSLRRSGNTIYF
>14|TRBJ2-7|.|.|TRBV3-1/TRBV3-2
TGTGCCAGCAGCCAAGAATTCGTCTCGAGCGAGCAGTACTTC
CASSQEFVSSEQYF
>16|TRBJ2-7|TRBD1|.|TRBV19
TGTGCCAGTAGTCCAACCCCGGGACAGGGGACCTACGAGCAGTACTTC
CASSPTPGQGTYEQYF
>17|TRBJ2-2|TRBD2|.|TRBV7-2
TGTGCCAGCAGCTTATCTAGCGGGGGGTTGAACACCGGGGAGCTGTTTTTT
CASSLSSGGLNTGELFF
>14|TRBJ2-5|.|.|TRBV4-1
TGCGCCAGCAGCCCGACAGACGTGCCAGAGACCCAGTACTTC
CASSPTDVPETQYF
>15|TRBJ2-3|TRBD2|few|TRBV5-4
TGTGCCACCGGAAGCGGGGGGCGGAGCACAGATACGCAGTATTTT
CATGSGGRSTDTQYF
>14|TRBJ2-3|.|few|TRBV5-1
TGCGCCAGCAGCTTAGGAGAAAACACAGATACGCAGTATTTT
CASSLGENTDTQYF
>16|TRBJ2-6|.|.|TRBV4-1
TGCGCCAGCAGCCGCTCCCGACACTCTGGGGCCAACGTCCTGACTTTC
CASSRSRHSGANVLTF